These 32 T cell receptor beta chains share one sample of origin, sequenced in a study of blood T cell repertoires in COVID-19. TCRdb's table, derived via immunoSEQ multiplex PCR, lists solely in-frame clones and lacks some. Of approximately 300,000 clones in the sample, approximately 90% were seen once. The sequenced material came from peripheral blood. These receptors were collected from a woman in her 30s with COVID-19, enrolled during active disease.

This clone was observed once. CDR3 in DNA: TGTGCCAGCAGTTACCTTTTCTCGGGCGAGCAGTACTTC. Its protein product is CASSYLFSGEQYF. This sequence joins TRBV6-6 and TRBJ2-7; no reliable D call. V lost 2 bases to trimming and J lost 6 bases, with 11 bases between them. Per germline, CDR1 MNHNY and CDR2 SVGAGI (reference sequence). There are 13 residues in the CDR3.

CDR3: CASSRQTSSYEQYF. In nucleotides, the CDR3 is TGTGCCAGCAGCCGACAGACGAGCTCCTACGAGCAGTACTTC. The V gene is TRBV2, the J gene TRBJ2-7; D is perhaps TRBD1 (5 bases). There are 14 residues in the CDR3. V dropped 6 bases and J dropped 0 bases, with 12 bases sitting between them. Germline loops: CDR1 SNHLY, CDR2 FYNNEI.

The V call is TRBV20-1, the J call TRBJ2-1; TRBD2 agrees at 7 bases. CDR3 length: 14 residues. Unmatched junction bases numbered 7, after V lost 3 bases and J lost 5 bases. The germline V gene encodes CDR1 DFQATT and CDR2 SNEGSKA (reference sequence). Written as DNA, the CDR3 is TGCAGTGCTAGTACAGCCGGGAGGCACAATGAGCAGTTCTTC. Translated: CSASTAGRHNEQFF.

CDR3 region: CASSYRTESNQPQHF. The CDR3 DNA sequence: TGTGCCAGCAGCTACCGGACAGAAAGCAATCAGCCCCAGCATTTT. The chain uses TRBV7-9 and TRBJ1-5, with a tentative D call TRBD1 (6 bases). From germline, CDR1 is SEHNR and CDR2 FQNEAQ (reference sequence). V lost 4 bases and J 1 base, leaving 11 bases between the germline ends. The CDR3 totals 15 residues.

This clone appeared a single time. The chain couples TRBV28 to TRBJ1-3; 7 nucleotides match TRBD1. Germline V gives CDR1 MDHEN, CDR2 SYDVKM. The CDR3 runs 17 residues. After removal of 6 bases from V and 4 bases from J, the junction contained 15 bases not matched to a gene. The CDR3 region is CASSPWMEGQIGNTIYF. CDR3 nucleotide sequence: TGTGCCAGCAGCCCCTGGATGGAGGGACAGATCGGAAACACCATATATTTT.

This clone has a single count. This chain connects TRBV30 to TRBJ1-1, with 7 bases that match TRBD1. CDR1 is GTSNPN, CDR2 SVGIG, per germline (reference sequence). The CDR3 covers 12 residues. V lost 2 bases to trimming and J lost 7 bases; unmatched junction nucleotides: 4. The CDR3 coding sequence is TGTGCCTGGAGTCCGGGACAGAATGAAGCTTTCTTT. It is translated as CAWSPGQNEAFF. The variable domain in full, with the rest retrieved from reference TRBV30 and TRBJ1-1, is SQTIHQWPATLVQPVGSPLSLECTVEGTSNPNLYWYRQAAGRGLQLLFYSVGIGQISSEVPQNLSASRPQDRQFILSSKKLLLSDSGFYLCAWSPGQNEAFFGQGTRLTVV.

The chain recombines TRBV6-4 with TRBJ2-2; tentative D call: TRBD2 (6 bases). Germline lookup yields CDR1 MRHNA and CDR2 SNTAGT. The CDR3 loop spans 15 amino acids. Trimming removed 4 bases from V and 0 bases from J, with 9 bases in between. The CDR3 DNA reads as TGTGCCAGCAGTGTGGAGGGCACGAACACCGGGGAGCTGTTTTTT. Its protein product is CASSVEGTNTGELFF.

The chain couples TRBV7-9 to TRBJ1-4, with a possible D match to TRBD1 (5 bases). This CDR3 has 14 residues. The germline gives CDR1 SEHNR, CDR2 FQNEAQ (reference sequence). Between the trimmed V and J ends, which lost 5 bases and 8 bases, there was a span of 15 bases. Here the CDR3 DNA reads TGTGCCAGCAGCGGGAGCGGGAGGGACGAAAAACTGTTTTTT. Amino acids: CASSGSGRDEKLFF.

The rearrangement joins TRBV10-3 to TRBJ2-1, with 9 positions matching TRBD1. The CDR3 spans 15 residues. J lost 9 bases, V lost 7 bases, and 13 bases had no gene match. Germline CDR1 is ENHRY and CDR2 is SYGVKD. The CDR3 nucleotides are TGTGCCATCACCCTCGGGACAGGGACAGGTGGTGAGCAGTTCTTC. Translation gives CAITLGTGTGGEQFF.

The chain links TRBV28 to TRBJ2-2; TRBD2 might be the D (5 bases). CDR1 and CDR2 (germline): MDHEN, SYDVKM. V shed 2 bases and J shed 6 bases, with 13 bases lying between them. This CDR3 region has 15 residues. CDR3 DNA sequence: TGTGCCAGCAGTTTACGTAAATTGGGAGCCGGGGAGCTGTTTTTT. It specifies CASSLRKLGAGELFF.

The chain uses TRBV5-4 and TRBJ2-1; D is ambiguous. Between the trimmed V and J ends, which lost 2 bases and 6 bases, there was a span of 18 bases. CDR1 SGHNT and CDR2 YYREEE come from the germline V gene (reference sequence). This CDR3 comprises 16 residues. The CDR3 is CASSFGRGQGFNEQFF. Written as DNA, the CDR3 is TGTGCCAGCAGCTTTGGTCGCGGCCAAGGCTTCAATGAGCAGTTCTTC.

V usage is TRBV10-2 and J usage is TRBJ1-1; 7 bases map to TRBD1. V gave up 8 bases and J gave up 2 bases; unmatched junction bases: 2. Per the germline V gene, CDR1 is WSHSY and CDR2 is SAAADI. This CDR3 comprises 12 residues. The CDR3 coding sequence is TGCGCCAGCCGGACAGGAAACACTGAAGCTTTCTTT. As protein: CASRTGNTEAFF.

The CDR3 nucleotides are TGTGCCAGCAGCTTTGGGAGTGAAAAACTGTTTTTT. It encodes CASSFGSEKLFF. This chain links TRBV7-6 with TRBJ1-4, with unresolved D. With 3 bases removed from V and 7 bases from J, the gap between germline ends came to 6 bases. Germline CDR1 is SGHVS and CDR2 is FNYEAQ. The CDR3 covers 12 residues.

This chain connects TRBV28 to TRBJ1-1; D gene ambiguous. The CDR3 extends over 11 amino acids. V lost 7 bases and J lost 7, with 10 bases in between. Germline V gene data show CDR1 as MDHEN and CDR2 as SYDVKM. The CDR3 region is CASTSFREAFF. The CDR3 coding sequence is TGTGCCAGCACCTCCTTTCGTGAAGCTTTCTTT.

V gene TRBV29-1 combines with J gene TRBJ1-2; D uncertain. Germline CDR1 and CDR2: SQVTM and ANQGSEA. This CDR3 is built from 12 residues. V was pared by 2 bases and J by 4 bases, with 8 bases between. The DNA for the CDR3 is TGCAGCGTTGAATTAGGGAGCTATGGCTACACCTTC. Translating it yields CSVELGSYGYTF. The full variable domain, completed using reference TRBV29-1 and TRBJ1-2, is SAVISQKPSRDICQRGTSLTIQCQVDSQVTMMFWYRQQPGQSLTLIATANQGSEATYESGFVIDKFPISRPNLTFSTLTVSNMSPEDSSIYLCSVELGSYGYTFGSGTRLTVV.

V is TRBV7-8 and J is TRBJ1-1; D remains unclear. CDR1 and CDR2 (germline): SGHVS, FQNEAQ. The CDR3 has 14 amino acids. Trimming shortened V by 4 bases and J by 0 bases, and 9 bases separated the two germline ends. The CDR3 loop reads CASSSTPMNTEAFF. CDR3 bases: TGTGCCAGCAGCTCGACACCTATGAACACTGAAGCTTTCTTT.

This chain joins TRBV2 and TRBJ1-4; D not certain. Germline-derived CDR1 and CDR2 are SNHLY and FYNNEI. Deletions cut 5 bases from V and 0 bases from J, with 4 bases between. The CDR3 covers 13 residues. The DNA for the CDR3 is TGTGCCAGCAGTACTTCAACTAATGAAAAACTGTTTTTT. Protein: CASSTSTNEKLFF.

The sample holds a few counts of this clone. In this CDR3 the conserved last residue, phenylalanine or tryptophan, is missing, so a read error is likely. No DNA is shown, since the ends of the CDR3 on it are uncertain; the CDR3 is the one TCRdb lists. This chain uses TRBV21-1 with TRBJ1-2; the table names TRBD1, a call not compared with the DNA. TRBV21-1 represents a pseudogene. The length of the CDR3 is 12 amino acids, counting both ends. This chain's CDR3 is CASSKEQGPGSG.

The V call is TRBV24-1, the J call TRBJ1-1, with D perhaps matching TRBD1 (5 bases). V shed 4 bases and J shed 7 bases, with 15 bases lying between them. The CDR3 spans 14 residues. CDR1 KGHDR and CDR2 SFDVKD come from the germline V gene. CDR3 sequence (DNA): TGTGCCACCAGTGACCCGGACGGACAAAATGAAGCTTTCTTT. This sequence encodes CATSDPDGQNEAFF.

V usage is TRBV6-5 and J usage is TRBJ2-7, with D possibly being TRBD1 (6 bases). The CDR3 length is 14 residues. Germline V gene data show CDR1 as MNHEY and CDR2 as SVGAGI. V shed 2 bases and J shed 3 bases, with 11 bases lying between them. The CDR3 DNA is TGTGCCAGCAGTTACACCGGACAGAGCTACGAGCAGTACTTC. Translation gives CASSYTGQSYEQYF.

The chain carries TRBV6-2 or TRBV6-3 and TRBJ2-1; 14 bases match TRBD2. The germline V gene has CDR1 MNHEY and CDR2 SVGEGT. CDR3 size: 15 residues. V lost 0 bases and J lost 10; bases outside the gene matches: 2. Here the CDR3 reads CASSYSRTSGREQFF. For the CDR3, the DNA is TGTGCCAGCAGTTACTCAAGGACTAGCGGGAGGGAGCAGTTCTTC.

CDR3 nucleotide sequence: TGTGCCAGCAGCTTGTTGGGACAGGGTCTGACGGACGAGCAGTACTTC. It encodes CASSLLGQGLTDEQYF. The V call is TRBV5-5, the J call TRBJ2-7, with 9 bases matching TRBD1. The CDR3 sequence is 16 residues long. CDR1 and CDR2 (germline): SGHKS, YYEKEE (reference sequence). V shed 1 base, J shed 5 bases, and the junction held 10 bases outside the gene matches. Full variable domain (outside the CDR3, taken from reference TRBV5-5 and TRBJ2-7): DAGVTQSPTHLIKTRGQQVTLRCSPISGHKSVSWYQQVLGQGPQFIFQYYEKEERGRGNFPDRFSARQFPNYSSELNVNALLLGDSALYLCASSLLGQGLTDEQYFGPGTRLTVT.

The chain employs TRBV18 and TRBJ2-7; unclear D gene. The V end was cut by 3 bases, the J end by 2 bases, with 17 bases between. The CDR3 totals 16 residues. The germline gives CDR1 KGHSH, CDR2 LQKENI. CDR3 DNA: TGTGCCAGCTCACCCCCGTGGCAGGCCCCACCCTACGAGCAGTACTTC. Translated: CASSPPWQAPPYEQYF.

The V gene is TRBV7-9, the J gene TRBJ1-6; no clear D gene. The CDR3 length is 13 residues. The germline V and J ends were trimmed by 3 bases and 7 bases, with 7 bases remaining between them. The V gene's germline CDR1 is SEHNR and CDR2 FQNEAQ (reference sequence). This CDR3 is CASSLRLNSPLHF. Here the CDR3 DNA reads TGTGCCAGCAGCTTGAGACTAAATTCACCCCTCCACTTT.

This chain links TRBV27 with TRBJ1-5, with D maybe TRBD1 (6 bases). Trimming removed 2 bases from V and 0 bases from J, with 11 bases in between. CDR1 and CDR2 (germline): MNHEY, SMNVEV (reference sequence). CDR3 length: 16 amino acids. The CDR3 DNA reads as TGTGCCAGCAGTTTAACGGGACAAAATAGCAATCAGCCCCAGCATTTT. Translated: CASSLTGQNSNQPQHF.

The sample holds one count of this clone. The chain links TRBV18 to TRBJ2-7; the match to TRBD1 covers 9 bases. The V segment lost 6 bases and the J segment 2 bases; nucleotides outside the gene matches: 5. The CDR3 totals 14 residues. Germline values: CDR1 KGHSH, CDR2 LQKENI. CDR3 nucleotides: TGTGCCAGCTCGTCCGGGACAGGGCCCTACGAGCAGTACTTC. Translated, it gives CASSSGTGPYEQYF.

This clone was seen more than once but under ten times. The chain employs TRBV25-1 and TRBJ2-1; D possibly corresponds to TRBD2 (6 bases). The CDR3 loop spans 15 amino acids. CDR1 is MGHDK, CDR2 SYGVNS, per germline. Trimming took off 4 bases at V and 3 bases at J, with 13 bases between the two ends. CDR3 loop: CASSGGTGSYNEQFF. The CDR3 DNA sequence: TGTGCCAGCAGTGGGGGGACCGGGAGCTACAATGAGCAGTTCTTC.

This chain connects TRBV30 to TRBJ2-5, with D maybe TRBD1 (6 bases). The CDR3 sequence is 13 residues long. V was shortened by 5 bases and J by 0 bases, with 10 bases between the two germline ends. Germline assignment: CDR1 GTSNPN and CDR2 SVGIG (reference sequence). The CDR3 spells CAWHRAYQETQYF. In DNA, the CDR3 is TGTGCCTGGCACAGGGCGTACCAAGAGACCCAGTACTTC.

The V call is TRBV6-1, the J call TRBJ2-2; the D is unclear. This CDR3 region has 13 residues. V was cut by 2 bases and J by 4 bases, with 5 bases left in between. Germline CDR1 reads MNHNS; CDR2 reads SASEGT. CDR3 in amino acids: CASSEPITGELFF. The DNA of the CDR3 is TGTGCCAGCAGTGAACCTATCACCGGGGAGCTGTTTTTT.

The genes are TRBV5-1 and TRBJ2-1; 12 bases are shared with TRBD2. Per the germline V gene, CDR1 is SGHRS and CDR2 is YFSETQ. V shed 9 bases, J shed 9 bases, and the junction held 7 bases outside the gene matches. This CDR3 spans 13 amino acids. The CDR3 loop is CATRTGLAGEQFF. CDR3 bases: TGCGCCACCCGAACGGGACTAGCGGGTGAGCAGTTCTTC.

This rearrangement joins TRBV30 to TRBJ1-3; D perhaps matches TRBD1 (6 bases). Trimming removed 4 bases at V and 0 bases at J, with 13 bases between. CDR1 is GTSNPN, CDR2 SVGIG, per germline (reference sequence). CDR3 size: 15 residues. The CDR3 DNA reads as TGTGCCTGGACCCGTACAGGGAGCTCTGGAAACACCATATATTTT. This encodes CAWTRTGSSGNTIYF.

The V call is TRBV6-5, the J call TRBJ2-2; 7 nucleotides agree with TRBD2. Germline trimming cut 2 bases from V and 5 bases from J; bases unmatched to any gene: 8. Germline CDR1 and CDR2: MNHEY and SVGAGI. The CDR3 is 16 amino acids. The DNA of the CDR3 is TGTGCCAGCAGTTACCGGGCGGGAGCGGTGACCGGGGAGCTGTTTTTT. Its translation is CASSYRAGAVTGELFF.